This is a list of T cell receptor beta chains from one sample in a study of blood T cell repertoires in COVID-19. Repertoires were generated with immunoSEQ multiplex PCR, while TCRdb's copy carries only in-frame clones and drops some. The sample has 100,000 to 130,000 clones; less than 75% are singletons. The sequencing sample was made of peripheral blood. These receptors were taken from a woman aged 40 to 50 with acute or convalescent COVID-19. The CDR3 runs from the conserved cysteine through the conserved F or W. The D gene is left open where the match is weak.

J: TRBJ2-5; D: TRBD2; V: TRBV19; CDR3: CASSIGALAGVQETQYF
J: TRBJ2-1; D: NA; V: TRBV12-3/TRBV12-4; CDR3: CASSSTPIEQFF
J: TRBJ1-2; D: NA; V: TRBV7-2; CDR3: CASRLVGPGGYTF
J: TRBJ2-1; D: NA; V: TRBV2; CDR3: CASNQYYEQFF
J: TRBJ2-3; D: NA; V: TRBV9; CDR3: CASSVGGGATDTQYF
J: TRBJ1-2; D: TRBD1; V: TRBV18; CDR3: CASSLIRDSEYGYTF
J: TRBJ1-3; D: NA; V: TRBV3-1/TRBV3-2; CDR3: CASSRGSGNTIYF
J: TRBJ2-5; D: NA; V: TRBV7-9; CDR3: CASSLRLAQQETQYF
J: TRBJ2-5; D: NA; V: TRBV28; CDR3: CASSSAGPQETQYF
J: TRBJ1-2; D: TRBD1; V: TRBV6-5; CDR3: CASTLTGLDGYTF
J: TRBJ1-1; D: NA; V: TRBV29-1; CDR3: CSVGGGMNTEAFF
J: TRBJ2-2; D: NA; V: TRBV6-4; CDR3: CASSDGGAAGELFF
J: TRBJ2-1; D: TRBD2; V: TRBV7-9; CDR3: CASSPYSGGRFF
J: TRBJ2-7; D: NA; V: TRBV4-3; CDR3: CASSQLPWADEQYF
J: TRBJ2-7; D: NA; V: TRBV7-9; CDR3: CATDPGSSYEQYF
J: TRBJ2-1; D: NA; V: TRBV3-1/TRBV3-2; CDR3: CASSQGQGISLFF
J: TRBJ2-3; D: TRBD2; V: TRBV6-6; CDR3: CASSYFSGGSTDTQYF
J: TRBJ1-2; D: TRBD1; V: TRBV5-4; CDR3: CASSPPTGVGGYTF
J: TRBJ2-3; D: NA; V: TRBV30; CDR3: CAWSQGLSTDTQYF
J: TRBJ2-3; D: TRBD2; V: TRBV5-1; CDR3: CASSSGTSGEGLDTQYF
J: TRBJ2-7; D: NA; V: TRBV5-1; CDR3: CASSLEVGSVGSQYF
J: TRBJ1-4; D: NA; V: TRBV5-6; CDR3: CASSFSMQGPNEKLFF
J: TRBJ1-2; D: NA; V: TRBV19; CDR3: CASRDRANYGYTF
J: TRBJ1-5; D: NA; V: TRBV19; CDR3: CASSHSNQPQHF
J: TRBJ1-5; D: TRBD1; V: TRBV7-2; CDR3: CASTPGTGVNQPQHF
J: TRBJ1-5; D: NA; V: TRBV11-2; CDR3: CASSESPNSNQPQHF
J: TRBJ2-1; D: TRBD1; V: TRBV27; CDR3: CASSPWDRVNEQFF
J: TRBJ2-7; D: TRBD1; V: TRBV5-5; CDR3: CASSLAGTGGREQYF
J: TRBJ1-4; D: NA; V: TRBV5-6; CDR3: CASSFLQTNEKLFF
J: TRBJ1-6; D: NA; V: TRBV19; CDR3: CASSPRDSPLHF